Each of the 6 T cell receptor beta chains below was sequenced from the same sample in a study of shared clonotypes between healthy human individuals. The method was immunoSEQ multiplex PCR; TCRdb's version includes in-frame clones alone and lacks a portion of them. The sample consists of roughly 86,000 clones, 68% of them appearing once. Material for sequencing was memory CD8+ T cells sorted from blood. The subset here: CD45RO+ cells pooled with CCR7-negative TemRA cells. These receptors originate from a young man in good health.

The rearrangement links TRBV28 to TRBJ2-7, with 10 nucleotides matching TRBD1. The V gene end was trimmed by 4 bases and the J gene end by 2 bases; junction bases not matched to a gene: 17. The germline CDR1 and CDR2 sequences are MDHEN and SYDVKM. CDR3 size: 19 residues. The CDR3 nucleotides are TGTGCCAGCAGTTCCACTCTGGCCTCGGGACAGGGGATCGCCTACGAGCAGTACTTC. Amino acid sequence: CASSSTLASGQGIAYEQYF.

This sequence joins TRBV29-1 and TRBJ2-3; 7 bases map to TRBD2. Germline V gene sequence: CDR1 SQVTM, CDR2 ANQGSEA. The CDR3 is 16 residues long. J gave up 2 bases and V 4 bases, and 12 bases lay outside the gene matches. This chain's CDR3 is CSVVLLREADTDTQYF. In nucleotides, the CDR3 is TGCAGCGTTGTGCTCCTACGGGAGGCCGACACAGATACGCAGTATTTT.

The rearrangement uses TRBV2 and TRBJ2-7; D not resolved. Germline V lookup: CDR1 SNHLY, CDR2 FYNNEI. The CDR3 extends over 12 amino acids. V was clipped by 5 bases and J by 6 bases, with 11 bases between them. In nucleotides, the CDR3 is TGTGCCAGCAGTTTTGTCTTAAGCGAGCAGTACTTC. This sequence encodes CASSFVLSEQYF.

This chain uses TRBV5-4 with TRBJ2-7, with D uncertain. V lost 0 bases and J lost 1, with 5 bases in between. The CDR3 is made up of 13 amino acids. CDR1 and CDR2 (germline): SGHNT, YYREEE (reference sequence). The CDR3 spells CASSLGSSYEQYF. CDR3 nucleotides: TGTGCCAGCAGCTTGGGTTCGTCCTACGAGCAGTACTTC.

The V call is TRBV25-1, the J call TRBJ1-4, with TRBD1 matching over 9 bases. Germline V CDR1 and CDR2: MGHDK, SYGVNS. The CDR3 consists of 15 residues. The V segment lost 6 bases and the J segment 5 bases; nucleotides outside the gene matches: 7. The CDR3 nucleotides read TGTGCCAGCAGAGACAGGGGGGCCGGGAATGAAAAACTGTTTTTT. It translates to CASRDRGAGNEKLFF.

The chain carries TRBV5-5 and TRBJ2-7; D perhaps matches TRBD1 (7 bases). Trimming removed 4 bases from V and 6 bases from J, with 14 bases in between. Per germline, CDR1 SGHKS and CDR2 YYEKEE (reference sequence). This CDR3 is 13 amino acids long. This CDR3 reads CASSATGTGEQYF. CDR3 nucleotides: TGTGCCAGCAGCGCGACAGGGACTGGCGAGCAGTACTTC.